Each of the 18 T cell receptor beta chains below was sequenced from the same sample in a study of T cells in Graves' hyperthyroidism and ophthalmopathy. Researchers amplified the TCR beta CDR3 regions from RNA transcripts. In the first-round RT-PCR of the TCR CDR3, the HTBI primer set was used. TCRdb passed the multiplex PCR reads through MiXCR, listing each CDR3 protein once. The sample records around 340,000 distinct CDR3 sequences, approximately 16% being singletons. The sample comprised blood. Receptors were obtained from a man between 25 and 39 years old with Graves' hyperthyroidism.

This clonotype was recorded many times. In nucleotides, the CDR3 is TGCAGTTACAGCGGGAGTGAGACCCAGTACTTC. As protein: CSYSGSETQYF. The chain couples TRBV20-1 to TRBJ2-5; 8 bases fit TRBD2. This CDR3 spans 11 amino acids. The germline gives CDR1 DFQATT, CDR2 SNEGSKA (reference sequence). Trimming removed 8 bases from V and 5 bases from J; junction bases left unmatched: 4.

The V call is TRBV4-1, the J call TRBJ2-3; 10 bases match TRBD2. V was pared by 1 base and J by 6 bases, with 19 bases of the junction left unmatched. Per germline, CDR1 MGHRA and CDR2 YSYEKL. The CDR3 is 20 amino acids. The CDR3 DNA reads as TGCGCCAGCAGCCAAGGAGGAGGATGGAGCGGGAGGGCCGTGGGCGATACGCAGTATTTT. Residues: CASSQGGGWSGRAVGDTQYF.

This clonotype was seen ten or more times. The chain is built from TRBV6-5 and TRBJ2-7, with unresolved D. Germline values: CDR1 MNHEY, CDR2 SVGAGI. This CDR3 has 14 amino acids. V was pared by 2 bases and J by 4 bases, with 12 bases between. The CDR3 spells CASSYNRNIYEQYF. In nucleotides, the CDR3 is TGTGCCAGCAGTTACAACCGGAACATTTACGAGCAGTACTTC.

The sample holds many counts of this clonotype. The genes are TRBV30 and TRBJ1-1; the D gene is possibly TRBD1 (5 bases). CDR1 and CDR2 from the germline V gene are GTSNPN and SVGIG (reference sequence). The CDR3 runs 15 residues. The V and J ends lost 3 bases and 11 bases respectively, with 25 bases between them. The CDR3 DNA reads as TGTGCCTGGAGCCTGCCTGGGGGGTCGAAGCGGGTCGCTTTCTTT. It is translated as CAWSLPGGSKRVAFF.

At least ten counts were recorded for this clonotype. The chain employs TRBV6-6 and TRBJ2-5, with 14 bases lining up with TRBD2. V trimming: 2 bases; J trimming: 3 bases; junction bases outside the gene matches: 8. Looked up from germline, CDR1 is MNHNY and CDR2 is SVGAGI (reference sequence). The CDR3 has 18 amino acids. CDR3 sequence reads: CASSYPTSGRAGKETQYF. The CDR3 nucleotides are TGTGCCAGCAGTTACCCGACTAGCGGGAGGGCCGGAAAAGAGACCCAGTACTTC.

The table lists this clonotype with a few counts. The chain recombines TRBV6-5 with TRBJ1-5; TRBD1 might be the D (5 bases). Germline V gene data show CDR1 as MNHEY and CDR2 as SVGAGI. The V end was cut by 4 bases, the J end by 5 bases, with 9 bases between. The CDR3 length is 13 residues. CDR3 loop: CASSFGTDQPQHF. The CDR3 DNA reads TGTGCCAGCAGTTTTGGGACCGATCAGCCCCAGCATTTT.

The table lists this clonotype with many counts. The V call is TRBV2, the J call TRBJ2-1, with 7 bases lining up with TRBD1. CDR1 is SNHLY, CDR2 FYNNEI, per germline. V shed 11 bases, J shed 2 bases, and the junction held 9 bases outside the gene matches. This CDR3 contains 14 residues. This CDR3 reads CAGKQGRAYNEQFF. Here the CDR3 DNA reads TGTGCCGGGAAACAGGGGCGAGCCTACAATGAGCAGTTCTTC.

The chain recombines TRBV10-2 with TRBJ1-2; the D is unclear. The CDR3 loop spans 13 amino acids. Germline V CDR1 and CDR2: WSHSY, SAAADI. V was clipped by 4 bases and J by 4 bases, with 10 bases between them. The CDR3 loop is CASSGPWGYGYTF. CDR3 in DNA: TGCGCCAGCAGTGGTCCCTGGGGCTATGGCTACACCTTC.

This clonotype was observed many times. The chain employs TRBV18 and TRBJ1-5; D not resolved. This CDR3 is 15 amino acids long. Looked up from germline, CDR1 is KGHSH and CDR2 is LQKENI. Deletions cut 2 bases from V and 0 bases from J, with 8 bases between. The CDR3 coding sequence is TGTGCCAGCTCACCAACGGGCGGTAGCAATCAGCCCCAGCATTTT. The encoded protein is CASSPTGGSNQPQHF.

V gene TRBV5-1 combines with J gene TRBJ2-3, with TRBD1 as a possible D gene (5 bases). The CDR3 runs 11 residues. Germline CDR1 SGHRS, CDR2 YFSETQ. With 1 base removed from V and 8 bases from J, the gap between germline ends came to 5 bases. For the CDR3, the DNA is TGCGCCAGCAGCTTGCAGGGTACGCAGTATTTT. It is translated as CASSLQGTQYF. Looking up the rest from reference TRBV5-1 and TRBJ2-3 gives the full variable domain: KAGVTQTPRYLIKTRGQQVTLSCSPISGHRSVSWYQQTPGQGLQFLFEYFSETQRNKGNFPGRFSGRQFSNSRSEMNVSTLELGDSALYLCASSLQGTQYFGPGTRLTVL.

This clonotype was counted many times. The J gene is TRBJ2-3, the V gene TRBV7-3, with 11 bases lining up with TRBD2. This CDR3 has 18 residues. From germline, CDR1 is SGHTA and CDR2 FQGTGA. Trimming took 2 bases from V and 6 from J; bases not matched to a gene: 13. The CDR3 here is CASSLPEGTSGSGDTQYF. CDR3 nucleotide sequence: TGTGCCAGCAGCTTACCAGAAGGGACTAGCGGAAGCGGGGATACGCAGTATTTT.

This clonotype was detected ten times or more. The CDR3 reads CSAQEGPATDTQYF. The CDR3, as DNA: TGCAGTGCTCAAGAGGGACCAGCCACAGATACGCAGTATTTT. V usage is TRBV20-1 and J usage is TRBJ2-3; D is tentatively TRBD1 or TRBD2 (5 bases each). This CDR3 has 14 amino acids. CDR1 DFQATT and CDR2 SNEGSKA come from the germline V gene (reference sequence). With 5 bases removed from V and 2 bases from J, the gap between germline ends came to 14 bases.

This clonotype was counted many times. J is TRBJ1-1 and V is TRBV5-1; D might be TRBD1 (5 bases). This CDR3 spans 15 amino acids. V lost 1 base and J lost 3, with 13 bases in between. Germline CDR1 SGHRS, CDR2 YFSETQ. The DNA of the CDR3 is TGCGCCAGCAGCTTGATGGGGGAAGGGCACACTGAAGCTTTCTTT. Translation gives CASSLMGEGHTEAFF.

The chain recombines TRBV15 with TRBJ2-1; possibly TRBD2 for D (6 bases). Germline V gene data show CDR1 as LNHNV and CDR2 as YYDKDF (reference sequence). The V end was cut by 5 bases, the J end by 4 bases, with 18 bases between. This CDR3 region has 16 residues. This chain's CDR3 is CATSGEMAGRYNEQFF. The CDR3 region has the DNA TGTGCCACCAGCGGGGAGATGGCGGGAAGATACAATGAGCAGTTCTTC.

The rearrangement joins TRBV3-1 to TRBJ2-1; D call uncertain. There are 11 residues in the CDR3. V was shortened by 2 bases and J by 13 bases, with 9 bases between the two germline ends. Germline V lookup: CDR1 LGHDT, CDR2 YNNKEL (reference sequence). Written as DNA, the CDR3 is TGTGCCAGCAGCCAATGGCAGATTCAGTTCTTC. This encodes CASSQWQIQFF.

This clonotype was found many times. The V and J genes are TRBV7-8 and TRBJ2-2, with 7 positions matching TRBD2. The germline CDR1 and CDR2 sequences are SGHVS and FQNEAQ. The V segment lost 1 base and the J segment 6 bases; nucleotides outside the gene matches: 5. The length of the CDR3 is 15 residues. The DNA for the CDR3 is TGTGCCAGCAGCTTAGATCGCGGGAGTGCCGGGGAGCTGTTTTTT. Its translation is CASSLDRGSAGELFF. Together with reference TRBV7-8 and TRBJ2-2, the CDR3 gives the full variable domain: GAGVSQSPRYKVAKRGQDVALRCDPISGHVSLFWYQQALGQGPEFLTYFQNEAQLDKSGLPSDRFFAERPEGSVSTLKIQRTQQEDSAVYLCASSLDRGSAGELFFGEGSRLTVL.

This clonotype was recorded a few times. This chain links TRBV4-1 with TRBJ1-2; perhaps TRBD1 as D (6 bases). V lost 4 bases to trimming and J lost 8 bases, with 17 bases between them. Germline values: CDR1 MGHRA, CDR2 YSYEKL. The CDR3 extends over 14 amino acids. The CDR3 sequence: CASSRPGALGGYTF. CDR3 DNA sequence: TGCGCCAGCAGCCGACCAGGGGCCTTAGGGGGCTACACCTTC.

This clonotype was found a few times. Relative to the germline gene, one junction end is altered; a read error may explain this. The rearrangement uses TRBV5-1 and TRBJ1-2; D gene uncertain. Germline lookup yields CDR1 SGHRS and CDR2 YFSETQ. CDR3 length: 14 residues. CDR3 bases: TGCGCCAGCAACTTGGATGCATCTAACTATGGCTACACCTTC. Translating it yields CASNLDASNYGYTF.